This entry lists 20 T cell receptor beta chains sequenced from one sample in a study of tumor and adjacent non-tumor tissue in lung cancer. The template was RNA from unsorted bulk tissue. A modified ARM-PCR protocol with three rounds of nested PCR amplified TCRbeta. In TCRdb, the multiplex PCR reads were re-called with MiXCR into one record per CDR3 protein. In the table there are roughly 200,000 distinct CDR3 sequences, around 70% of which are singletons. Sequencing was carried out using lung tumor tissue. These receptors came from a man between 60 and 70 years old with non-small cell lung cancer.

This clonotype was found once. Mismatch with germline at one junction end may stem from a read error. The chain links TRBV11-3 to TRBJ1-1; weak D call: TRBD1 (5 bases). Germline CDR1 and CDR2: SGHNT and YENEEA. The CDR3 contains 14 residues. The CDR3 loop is CANSRGRGSTEAFF. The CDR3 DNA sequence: TGTGCCAACAGCCGTGGACGGGGGAGCACTGAAGCTTTCTTT.

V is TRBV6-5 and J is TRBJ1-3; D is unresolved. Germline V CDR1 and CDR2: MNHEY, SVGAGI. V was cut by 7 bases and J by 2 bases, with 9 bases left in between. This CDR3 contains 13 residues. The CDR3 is CASTAHAGNTIYF. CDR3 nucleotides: TGTGCCAGCACCGCGCACGCTGGAAACACCATATATTTT.

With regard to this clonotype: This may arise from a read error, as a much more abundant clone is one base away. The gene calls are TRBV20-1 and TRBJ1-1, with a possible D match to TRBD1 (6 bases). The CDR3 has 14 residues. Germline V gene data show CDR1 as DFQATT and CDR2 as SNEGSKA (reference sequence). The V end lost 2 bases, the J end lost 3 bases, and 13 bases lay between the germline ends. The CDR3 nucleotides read TGCAGTGCTAGACCGGGGGGCAAGGACACTGAAGCTTTCTTT. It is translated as CSARPGGKDTEAFF.

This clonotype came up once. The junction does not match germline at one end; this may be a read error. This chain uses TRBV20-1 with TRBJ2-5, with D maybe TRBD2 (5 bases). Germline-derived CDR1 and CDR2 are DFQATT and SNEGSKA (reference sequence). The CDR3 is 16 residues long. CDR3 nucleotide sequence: TGCAGTGCTAGAGATCTTCAGACTACCCGCCAAGAGACCCAGTGTTTC. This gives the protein CSARDLQTTRQETQCF.

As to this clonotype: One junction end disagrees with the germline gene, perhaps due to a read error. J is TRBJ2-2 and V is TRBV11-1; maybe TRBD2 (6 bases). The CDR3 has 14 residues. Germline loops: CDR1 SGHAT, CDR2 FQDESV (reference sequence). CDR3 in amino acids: CASSFSRNAGGLFF. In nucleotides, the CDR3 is TGTGCCAGCAGCTTTAGTCGGAACGCCGGGGGGCTGTTTTTT.

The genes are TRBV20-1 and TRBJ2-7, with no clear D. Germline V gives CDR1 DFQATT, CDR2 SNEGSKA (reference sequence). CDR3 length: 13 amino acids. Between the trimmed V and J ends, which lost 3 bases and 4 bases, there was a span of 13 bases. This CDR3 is CSASGQPLYEQYF. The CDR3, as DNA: TGCAGTGCTAGCGGCCAGCCACTTTACGAGCAGTACTTC.

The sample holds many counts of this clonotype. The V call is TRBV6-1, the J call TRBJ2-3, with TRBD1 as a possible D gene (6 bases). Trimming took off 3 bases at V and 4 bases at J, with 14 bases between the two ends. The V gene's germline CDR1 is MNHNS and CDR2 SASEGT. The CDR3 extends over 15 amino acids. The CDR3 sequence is CASSELAGAADTQYF. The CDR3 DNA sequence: TGTGCCAGCAGTGAGCTGGCAGGGGCCGCAGATACGCAGTATTTT.

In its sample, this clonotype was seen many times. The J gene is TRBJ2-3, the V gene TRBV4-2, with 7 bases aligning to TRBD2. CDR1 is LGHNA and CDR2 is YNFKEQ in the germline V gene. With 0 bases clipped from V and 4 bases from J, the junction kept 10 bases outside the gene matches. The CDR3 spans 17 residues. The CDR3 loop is CASSQDDLRGEADTQYF. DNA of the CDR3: TGTGCCAGCAGCCAAGATGACCTCCGGGGGGAGGCAGATACGCAGTATTTT.

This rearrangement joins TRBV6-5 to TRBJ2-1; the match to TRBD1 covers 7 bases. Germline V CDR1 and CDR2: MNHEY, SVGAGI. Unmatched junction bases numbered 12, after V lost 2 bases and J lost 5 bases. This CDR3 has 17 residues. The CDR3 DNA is TGTGCCAGCAGTTACACTCGGGACAGCTGGATGCACAATGAGCAGTTCTTC. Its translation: CASSYTRDSWMHNEQFF.

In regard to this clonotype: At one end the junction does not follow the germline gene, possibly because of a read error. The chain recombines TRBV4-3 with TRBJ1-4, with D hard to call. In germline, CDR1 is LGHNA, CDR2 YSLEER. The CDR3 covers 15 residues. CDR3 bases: TGCGCCGGCAGCCAAGGAATAGGGCGGGCTGAAAAACTGTTTTTT. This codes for CAGSQGIGRAEKLFF.

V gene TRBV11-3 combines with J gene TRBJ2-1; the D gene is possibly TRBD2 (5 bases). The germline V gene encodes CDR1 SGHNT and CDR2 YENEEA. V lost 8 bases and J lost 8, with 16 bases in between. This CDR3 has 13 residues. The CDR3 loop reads CASEEGVAYEQFF. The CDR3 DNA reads TGTGCCAGCGAAGAGGGAGTGGCGTATGAGCAGTTCTTC.

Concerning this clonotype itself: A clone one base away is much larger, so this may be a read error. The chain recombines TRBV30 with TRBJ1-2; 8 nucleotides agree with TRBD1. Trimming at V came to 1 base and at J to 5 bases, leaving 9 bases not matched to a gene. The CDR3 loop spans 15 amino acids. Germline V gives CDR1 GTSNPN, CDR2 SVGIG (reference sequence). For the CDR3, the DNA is TGTGCCTGGAGTGCCGGACAGGGATCAAGATATGGCTACACCTTC. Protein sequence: CAWSAGQGSRYGYTF.

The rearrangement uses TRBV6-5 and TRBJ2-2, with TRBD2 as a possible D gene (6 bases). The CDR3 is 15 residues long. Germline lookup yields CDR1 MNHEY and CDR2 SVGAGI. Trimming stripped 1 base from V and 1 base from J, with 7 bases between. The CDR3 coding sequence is TGTGCCAGCAGTTACTACGGGGGGAACACCGGGGAGCTGTTTTTT. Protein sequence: CASSYYGGNTGELFF.

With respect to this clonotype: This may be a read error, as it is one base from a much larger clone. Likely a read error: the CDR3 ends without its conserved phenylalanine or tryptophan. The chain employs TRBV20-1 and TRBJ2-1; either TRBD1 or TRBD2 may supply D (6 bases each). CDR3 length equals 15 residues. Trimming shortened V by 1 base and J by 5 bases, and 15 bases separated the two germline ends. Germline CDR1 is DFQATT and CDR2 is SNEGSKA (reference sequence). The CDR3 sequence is CSARGGRDWHNEQFL. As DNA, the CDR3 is TGCAGTGCTAGAGGGGGGCGGGATTGGCACAATGAGCAGTTCTTA.

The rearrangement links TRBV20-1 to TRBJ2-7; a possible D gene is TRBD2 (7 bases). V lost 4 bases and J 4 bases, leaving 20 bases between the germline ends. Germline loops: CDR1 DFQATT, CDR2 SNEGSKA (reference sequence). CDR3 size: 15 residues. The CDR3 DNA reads TGCAGTGCTAATATCCTAGAGGGGGGGGGGTACGAGCAGTACTTC. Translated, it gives CSANILEGGGYEQYF.

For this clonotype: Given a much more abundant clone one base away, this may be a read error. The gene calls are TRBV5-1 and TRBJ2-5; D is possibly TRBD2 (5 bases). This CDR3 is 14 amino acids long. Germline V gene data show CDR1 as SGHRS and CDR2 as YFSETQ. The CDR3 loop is CASSLEARGESQYF. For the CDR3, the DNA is TGCGCCAGCAGCTTGGAGGCCCGTGGGGAGAGCCAGTACTTC.

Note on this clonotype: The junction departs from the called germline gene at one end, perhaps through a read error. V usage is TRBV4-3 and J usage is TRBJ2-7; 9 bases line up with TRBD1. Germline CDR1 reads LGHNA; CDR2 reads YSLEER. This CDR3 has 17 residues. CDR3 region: CVSSQGIRTGAAYEQYF. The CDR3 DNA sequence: TGTGTCAGCAGCCAAGGAATCAGGACAGGGGCCGCCTACGAGCAGTACTTC.

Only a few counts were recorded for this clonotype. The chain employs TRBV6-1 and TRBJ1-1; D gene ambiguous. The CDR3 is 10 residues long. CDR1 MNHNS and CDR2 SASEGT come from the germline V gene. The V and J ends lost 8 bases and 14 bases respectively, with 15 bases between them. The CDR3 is CASELGESFF. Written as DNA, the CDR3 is TGTGCCAGCGAACTCGGGGAAAGCTTCTTT.

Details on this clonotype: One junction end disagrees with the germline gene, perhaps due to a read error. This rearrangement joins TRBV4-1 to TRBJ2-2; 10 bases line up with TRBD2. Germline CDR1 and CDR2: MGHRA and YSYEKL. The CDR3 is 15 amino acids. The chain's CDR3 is CASIQSGGATGELFF. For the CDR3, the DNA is TGTGCCAGCATCCAAAGCGGGGGGGCCACCGGGGAGCTGTTTTTT.

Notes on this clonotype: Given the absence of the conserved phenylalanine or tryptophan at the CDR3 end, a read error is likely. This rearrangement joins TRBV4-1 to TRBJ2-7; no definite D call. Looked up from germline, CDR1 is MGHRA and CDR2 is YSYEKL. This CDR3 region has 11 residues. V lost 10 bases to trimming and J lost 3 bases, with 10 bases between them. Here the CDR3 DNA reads TGCGCCACCACCGATGTCTACGAGCAGTACTTA. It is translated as CATTDVYEQYL.